The 25 T cell receptor beta chains reported below all come from one sample, sequenced in a study of CD8 T cells in ankylosing spondylitis. TCRdb analysed the 5' RACE reads with MiXCR anew, one entry per CDR3 protein. Of some 240,000 distinct CDR3 sequences in the sample, 6% to 8.5% were seen once. Overall study findings and caveats: Seemingly distinctive of ankylosing spondylitis blood was a TCR beta motif formed by eight highly homologous variants.

Antigen specificity for these receptors is unknown. Source material: blood, either unsorted or a sorted T cell fraction (not recorded which). These receptors were obtained from a male donor with ankylosing spondylitis.

This clonotype has a handful of counts. The chain is built from TRBV5-6 and TRBJ2-7, with 8 nucleotides matching TRBD2. V trimming: 2 bases; J trimming: 0 bases; junction bases outside the gene matches: 4. This CDR3 spans 15 amino acids. Germline CDR1 SGHDT, CDR2 YYEEEE. CDR3 DNA: TGTGCCAGCAGCTTCGGGACTAGACCCTCCTACGAGCAGTACTTC. It yields the protein CASSFGTRPSYEQYF.

The sample holds many counts of this clonotype. V is TRBV27 and J is TRBJ2-7; 10 nucleotides align to TRBD2. V lost 2 bases and J lost 6; bases outside the gene matches: 7. In germline, CDR1 is MNHEY, CDR2 SMNVEV (reference sequence). CDR3 size: 15 residues. In nucleotides, the CDR3 is TGTGCCAGCAGTTTAGGGGCTAGCGGGAGTATCGAGCAGTACTTC. Its protein product is CASSLGASGSIEQYF.

The count of this clonotype is one. The chain combines TRBV4-3 with TRBJ2-7, with no clear D. The CDR3 has 13 residues. V was pared by 4 bases and J by 5 bases, with 12 bases between. Germline V gives CDR1 LGHNA, CDR2 YSLEER. CDR3 region: CASSPNTVNEQYF. The CDR3 coding sequence is TGCGCCAGCAGCCCGAACACGGTCAACGAGCAGTACTTC.

This clonotype showed up many times. The chain is built from TRBV7-9 and TRBJ1-1; D unresolved. The CDR3 covers 15 residues. With 2 bases removed from V and 3 bases from J, the gap between germline ends came to 13 bases. In germline, CDR1 is SEHNR, CDR2 FQNEAQ (reference sequence). CDR3 residues: CASSLYLEGYTEAFF. In nucleotides, the CDR3 is TGTGCCAGCAGCTTATACCTAGAGGGTTACACTGAAGCTTTCTTT.

V usage is TRBV27 and J usage is TRBJ2-7, with D possibly being TRBD1 (7 bases). The CDR3 sequence is 14 residues long. Trimming took off 5 bases at V and 6 bases at J, with 17 bases between the two ends. CDR1 is MNHEY, CDR2 SMNVEV, per germline (reference sequence). CDR3 region: CASSLWTGAGEQYF. The CDR3, as DNA: TGTGCCAGCAGTCTATGGACAGGAGCGGGCGAGCAGTACTTC.

The chain couples TRBV7-2 to TRBJ2-1; 11 bases line up with TRBD2. The CDR3 loop spans 16 amino acids. The V and J ends lost 4 bases and 4 bases, in that order; junction bases with no gene match: 6. The germline CDR1 and CDR2 sequences are SGHTA and FQGNSA. CDR3 DNA: TGTGCCAGCAGCTCGGCGACTAGCGGGGCGTACAATGAGCAGTTCTTC. Protein product: CASSSATSGAYNEQFF.

This clonotype was counted at least ten times. This rearrangement joins TRBV3-1 to TRBJ2-1, with TRBD1 matching over 11 bases. Trimming removed 3 bases from V and 5 bases from J; junction bases left unmatched: 3. Germline lookup yields CDR1 LGHDT and CDR2 YNNKEL (reference sequence). The CDR3 is 15 amino acids. The CDR3 DNA sequence: TGTGCCAGCAGCCACGGACAGGGGGCCAACAATGAGCAGTTCTTC. This translates into CASSHGQGANNEQFF.

CDR3 nucleotides: TGTGCCAGCAGTTTAACCGGGACAGGGGCGGTCGAGCAGTACTTC. Translating it yields CASSLTGTGAVEQYF. The J gene is TRBJ2-7, the V gene TRBV27, with 10 bases that match TRBD1. This CDR3 spans 15 amino acids. Losses at the gene ends were 2 bases for V and 6 bases for J; bases not matched to a gene: 7. Looked up from germline, CDR1 is MNHEY and CDR2 is SMNVEV (reference sequence).

This clonotype has ten or more counts. This chain uses TRBV4-3 with TRBJ1-5, with unresolved D. V lost 0 bases to trimming and J lost 10 bases, with 16 bases between them. There are 15 residues in the CDR3. From germline, CDR1 is LGHNA and CDR2 YSLEER. Here the CDR3 reads CASSQDRRRGDPQHF. In DNA, the CDR3 is TGCGCCAGCAGCCAAGATCGACGGCGAGGCGACCCCCAGCATTTT.

This clonotype appeared many times. The rearrangement joins TRBV29-1 to TRBJ2-7; D might be TRBD1 or TRBD2, each matching 6 bases. The germline V gene has CDR1 SQVTM and CDR2 ANQGSEA. CDR3 length: 13 residues. Trimming stripped 3 bases from V and 4 bases from J, with 13 bases between. The CDR3 loop reads CSVEVRGGYEQYF. CDR3 DNA sequence: TGCAGCGTTGAGGTTCGAGGGGGGTACGAGCAGTACTTC.

The chain has TRBV7-9 and TRBJ2-4, with 10 bases aligning to TRBD2. V lost 3 bases to trimming and J lost 7 bases; unmatched junction nucleotides: 6. In germline, CDR1 is SEHNR, CDR2 FQNEAQ (reference sequence). The CDR3 is made up of 15 amino acids. Here the CDR3 reads CASSLSSGRGNIQYF. In DNA form, the CDR3 reads TGTGCCAGCAGCTTGTCTAGCGGGAGAGGTAACATTCAGTACTTC.

J is TRBJ2-7 and V is TRBV6-6, with a weak D call TRBD2 (5 bases). Trimming shortened V by 4 bases and J by 2 bases, and 12 bases separated the two germline ends. Germline V lookup: CDR1 MNHNY, CDR2 SVGAGI (reference sequence). This CDR3 has 14 residues. The CDR3 DNA follows: TGTGCCAGCAGTTCCCCGGACTCGGCCTACGAGCAGTACTTC. Amino acids: CASSSPDSAYEQYF.

In this sample, this clonotype turned up many times. The rearrangement links TRBV11-1 to TRBJ2-6, with D perhaps TRBD1 (5 bases). V lost 1 base to trimming and J lost 0 bases, with 13 bases between them. There are 18 residues in the CDR3. Germline CDR1 and CDR2: SGHAT and FQDESV (reference sequence). The CDR3 sequence: CASSLVGALRSGANVLTF. In DNA form, the CDR3 reads TGTGCCAGCAGCTTAGTAGGGGCCCTACGCTCTGGGGCCAACGTCCTGACTTTC.

The sample holds many counts of this clonotype. The J gene is TRBJ2-3, the V gene TRBV5-1; D call uncertain. In germline, CDR1 is SGHRS, CDR2 YFSETQ. V was clipped by 2 bases and J by 1 base, with 8 bases between them. The CDR3 length is 14 residues. The CDR3 DNA reads TGCGCCAGCAGCTTCCTCCCCGGCACAGATACGCAGTATTTT. It specifies CASSFLPGTDTQYF.

This clonotype was detected many times. The gene calls are TRBV6-5 and TRBJ1-6; D may be TRBD1 (6 bases). CDR3 length: 16 amino acids. Trimming took 0 bases from V and 9 from J, leaving 15 bases between them. Germline CDR1 MNHEY, CDR2 SVGAGI. The CDR3 loop reads CASSYSGGDSGSPLHF. CDR3 bases: TGTGCCAGCAGTTACTCCGGGGGCGATTCGGGTTCACCCCTCCACTTT.

This clonotype was seen many times. V gene TRBV4-1 combines with J gene TRBJ1-1; 7 positions agree with TRBD1. CDR1 and CDR2 (germline): MGHRA, YSYEKL. CDR3 length: 15 amino acids. J gave up 6 bases and V 0 bases, and 7 bases lay outside the gene matches. Written as DNA, the CDR3 is TGCGCCAGCAGCCAAGAAGGGGCAGGGGGACCTGAAGCTTTCTTT. Amino acids: CASSQEGAGGPEAFF.

There are many counts of this clonotype. The rearrangement uses TRBV5-1 and TRBJ2-5; no clear D gene. Between the trimmed V and J ends, which lost 1 base and 5 bases, there was a span of 3 bases. This CDR3 is built from 11 residues. CDR1 is SGHRS and CDR2 is YFSETQ in the germline V gene. CDR3 sequence (DNA): TGCGCCAGCAGCTTGTTCGAGACCCAGTACTTC. This sequence encodes CASSLFETQYF.

This clonotype occurred a few times. In nucleotides, the CDR3 is TGCAGTGCTAGAGAGGGGTGGGACACCGGGGAGCTGTTTTTT. As protein: CSAREGWDTGELFF. J is TRBJ2-2 and V is TRBV20-1; D not certain. CDR1 and CDR2 from the germline V gene are DFQATT and SNEGSKA (reference sequence). V gave up 0 bases and J gave up 3 bases, with 8 bases separating them. The CDR3 spans 14 residues.

The chain has TRBV7-9 and TRBJ2-1; 8 nucleotides agree with TRBD1. CDR1 and CDR2 from the germline V gene are SEHNR and FQNEAQ (reference sequence). There are 14 residues in the CDR3. Trimming at V came to 0 bases and at J to 7 bases, leaving 2 bases not matched to a gene. The CDR3 reads CASSLAHRGNEQFF. CDR3 DNA: TGTGCCAGCAGCTTAGCCCACAGGGGGAATGAGCAGTTCTTC.

V and J are TRBV2 and TRBJ2-3; TRBD2 agrees at 8 bases. From germline, CDR1 is SNHLY and CDR2 FYNNEI. The CDR3 is made up of 15 amino acids. V lost 6 bases, J lost 2 bases, and 7 bases stayed unmatched. CDR3 sequence (DNA): TGTGCCAGCAGCCGTAGCGGGAAGATCACAGATACGCAGTATTTT. Translating gives CASSRSGKITDTQYF.

This clonotype came up many times. This chain connects TRBV27 to TRBJ1-1, with TRBD1 as a possible D gene (5 bases). The V and J ends lost 1 base and 0 bases respectively, with 12 bases between them. The CDR3 runs 16 residues. Looked up from germline, CDR1 is MNHEY and CDR2 is SMNVEV (reference sequence). This chain's CDR3 is CASSLFAGSMNTEAFF. The DNA of the CDR3 is TGTGCCAGCAGTTTATTTGCAGGGTCCATGAACACTGAAGCTTTCTTT.

This clonotype was counted many times. The rearrangement joins TRBV6-6 to TRBJ1-1; unclear D gene. The ends were cut back, 7 bases at V and 3 bases at J, with 9 bases in the middle. Germline values: CDR1 MNHNY, CDR2 SVGAGI (reference sequence). CDR3 length equals 12 residues. The CDR3 nucleotides are TGTGCCAGCATCACCGGGTACACTGAAGCTTTCTTT. Amino acid sequence: CASITGYTEAFF.

Notes on this clonotype: A much larger clonotype is one base distant, so this may be a read error. The conserved phenylalanine or tryptophan is not found at the CDR3 terminus, so this likely reflects a read error. The CDR3 sequence: CAVGREKDYEQYL. The CDR3 DNA is TGTGCCGTAGGGAGGGAGAAGGACTACGAGCAGTACCTC. V usage is TRBV10-3 and J usage is TRBJ2-7, with 7 bases matching TRBD2. V was pared by 11 bases and J by 3 bases, with 10 bases of the junction left unmatched. The length of the CDR3 is 13 residues. Germline CDR1 reads ENHRY; CDR2 reads SYGVKD.

J is TRBJ2-7 and V is TRBV5-6; 7 bases align to TRBD1. The CDR3 is made up of 14 amino acids. Germline values: CDR1 SGHDT, CDR2 YYEEEE. The V segment lost 5 bases and the J segment 3 bases; nucleotides outside the gene matches: 8. The CDR3 here is CASRFGTANYEQYF. The CDR3 region has the DNA TGTGCCAGCAGGTTCGGGACAGCGAACTACGAGCAGTACTTC.

This clonotype was detected ten times or more. The J gene is TRBJ2-7, the V gene TRBV7-2; D ambiguous. The V and J ends lost 1 base and 7 bases respectively, with 20 bases between them. The CDR3 totals 16 residues. From germline, CDR1 is SGHTA and CDR2 FQGNSA. CDR3 sequence reads: CASSLVGKRPYGEQYF. The CDR3 DNA reads as TGTGCCAGCAGCTTAGTAGGAAAACGGCCTTACGGGGAGCAGTACTTC.